Below, one T cell receptor beta chain is given with its context. Antigen unknown. The sample belongs to a study of cytomegalovirus exposure and HLA in healthy donors. Findings and caveats of the study: The study carried out a later analysis of TCR beta sequences. It associated 15,000 to 20,000 of them with specific HLA alleles at a false discovery rate of 0.05.

V was clipped by 8 bases and J by 0 bases; unmatched bases: 3. CDR1 SEHNR and CDR2 FQNEAQ come from the germline V gene (reference sequence). This CDR3 is built from 15 residues. The PCR made use of 60 Vbeta and 13 Jbeta primers. Authors' processing steps: In a later analysis, about 12 million of 60 million to 80 million unique beta chains occurred in at least two donors. The data were produced by immunoSEQ multiplex PCR, yet TCRdb's version contains in-frame clones alone and is incomplete. V and J calls and clone size follow that table, whereas D and trimming were derived from the DNA. The sample lists more than 110,000 clones, roughly 83% occurring once.

The TCR was taken from a female donor in good health and CMV-seronegative. The chain is built from TRBV7-9 and TRBJ2-1, with 11 bases identical to TRBD1. The sample comprised PBMCs. The CDR3 sequence: CASGQGASSYNEQFF. The CDR3 DNA is TGTGCCAGCGGACAGGGGGCTAGCTCCTACAATGAGCAGTTCTTC.